These 19 T cell receptor beta chains were sequenced from one sample in a study of T cells after yellow fever vaccination. MiXCR was run by TCRdb on the 5' RACE reads, yielding one entry per CDR3 protein. There are 120,000 or so distinct CDR3 sequences in the sample; 6.5% to 9% occur only once, and over 2.5% lies in the top ten. Specimen: CD4+ T cells sorted from PBMCs, collected around 45 days after the first yellow fever vaccination. The receptor set was obtained from a man younger than 35 who received the YFV17D yellow fever vaccine.

In this sample, this clonotype turned up many times. The V and J genes are TRBV5-1 and TRBJ1-2, with D perhaps matching TRBD1 (5 bases). The germline CDR1 and CDR2 sequences are SGHRS and YFSETQ. Trimming removed 5 bases at V and 4 bases at J, with 21 bases between. This CDR3 has 16 residues. The CDR3 bases are TGCGCCAGCAGAGCCGGGACGGGCTATCCAGGCTATGGCTACACCTTC. Translating gives CASRAGTGYPGYGYTF.

The table lists this clonotype with many counts. The genes are TRBV6-1 and TRBJ1-2; D ambiguous. Germline V lookup: CDR1 MNHNS, CDR2 SASEGT. This CDR3 has 13 amino acids. Between the trimmed V and J ends, which lost 5 bases and 5 bases, there was a span of 12 bases. This CDR3 is CASSPGSGYGYTF. CDR3 bases: TGTGCCAGCAGTCCCGGGAGCGGGTATGGCTACACCTTC.

This clonotype was recorded at least ten times. The chain has TRBV20-1 and TRBJ2-6; D might be TRBD2 (5 bases). Germline loops: CDR1 DFQATT, CDR2 SNEGSKA (reference sequence). The CDR3 runs to 17 residues. Between the trimmed V and J ends, which lost 2 bases and 1 base, there was a span of 15 bases. CDR3 in amino acids: CSARPPDGESGANVLTF. Here the CDR3 DNA reads TGCAGTGCTAGACCCCCGGACGGGGAATCTGGGGCCAACGTCCTGACTTTC.

In this sample, this clonotype turned up a few times. The V gene is TRBV7-8, the J gene TRBJ2-7; TRBD1 aligns across 10 bases. V dropped 5 bases and J dropped 3; count of bases not matched to a gene: 10. Germline CDR1 SGHVS, CDR2 FQNEAQ. CDR3 length: 16 residues. CDR3 residues: CASSPPLRTGGYEQYF. The CDR3 bases are TGTGCCAGCAGCCCACCGCTAAGGACAGGGGGCTACGAGCAGTACTTC.

This clonotype was detected ten times or more. V gene TRBV24-1 combines with J gene TRBJ1-2; no clear D. Germline V gene lookup returns CDR1 KGHDR and CDR2 SFDVKD. Trimming shortened V by 4 bases and J by 5 bases, and 10 bases separated the two germline ends. This CDR3 has 13 amino acids. The CDR3 region has the DNA TGTGCCACCAGTGACTCAACAGAGTATGGCTACACCTTC. Translated, it gives CATSDSTEYGYTF.

The table lists this clonotype with a few counts. The gene calls are TRBV5-4 and TRBJ2-5, with 10 bases fitting TRBD2. CDR1 SGHNT and CDR2 YYREEE come from the germline V gene (reference sequence). The V segment lost 1 base and the J segment 2 bases; nucleotides outside the gene matches: 5. The CDR3 loop spans 16 amino acids. CDR3 amino acids: CASSLTSGNTQETQYF. CDR3 bases: TGTGCCAGCAGCTTGACTAGCGGGAACACTCAAGAGACCCAGTACTTC.

This clonotype has a count of ten or more. The CDR3 coding sequence is TGTGCCAGCAGCTTATTCGGCCTGACGGGGTTTGGCTACACCTTC. It specifies CASSLFGLTGFGYTF. The chain employs TRBV5-4 and TRBJ1-2; D gene unclear. This CDR3 is 15 amino acids long. Germline CDR1 and CDR2: SGHNT and YYREEE (reference sequence). V gave up 2 bases and J gave up 7 bases, with 18 bases separating them.

CDR3 sequence (DNA): TGTGCCAGCAGCGCCGAACTGGGGCCCTCACCCCTCCACTTT. It yields the protein CASSAELGPSPLHF. V usage is TRBV9 and J usage is TRBJ1-6, with a tentative D call TRBD1 (5 bases). The V gene's germline CDR1 is SGDLS and CDR2 YYNGEE. V was cut by 3 bases and J by 10 bases, with 14 bases left in between. The CDR3 runs to 14 residues.

At least ten counts were recorded for this clonotype. Here the CDR3 reads CASSSYADTQYF. The CDR3 nucleotides are TGTGCCAGCAGCTCGTACGCCGATACGCAGTATTTT. The chain carries TRBV7-2 and TRBJ2-3; the D is unclear. V was shortened by 4 bases and J by 6 bases, with 8 bases between the two germline ends. Germline loops: CDR1 SGHTA, CDR2 FQGNSA. The CDR3 spans 12 residues. Drawing the rest from reference TRBV7-2 and TRBJ2-3, the complete variable domain is GAGVSQSPSNKVTEKGKDVELRCDPISGHTALYWYRQSLGQGLEFLIYFQGNSAPDKSGLPSDRFSAERTGGSVSTLTIQRTQQEDSAVYLCASSSYADTQYFGPGTRLTVL.

About this clonotype itself: Possible read error: a much larger clone is one base away. This chain links TRBV20-1 with TRBJ2-1; unclear D gene. This CDR3 spans 16 amino acids. CDR1 and CDR2 (germline): DFQATT, SNEGSKA (reference sequence). The CDR3 reads CTARWPGALNYNEQFF. The CDR3 nucleotides are TGCACTGCTAGATGGCCCGGCGCGTTGAACTACAATGAGCAGTTCTTC.

V usage is TRBV7-9 and J usage is TRBJ1-5; TRBD1 matches at 9 bases. After removal of 3 bases from V and 5 bases from J, the junction contained 5 bases not matched to a gene. The CDR3 consists of 15 residues. Germline V gene sequence: CDR1 SEHNR, CDR2 FQNEAQ (reference sequence). In DNA form, the CDR3 reads TGTGCCAGCAGCTTTACAGGGGGCCCGGATCAGCCCCAGCATTTT. Translated, it gives CASSFTGGPDQPQHF.

The chain has TRBV4-2 and TRBJ2-3; D may correspond to TRBD1 or TRBD2 (6 bases each). CDR1 and CDR2 from the germline V gene are LGHNA and YNFKEQ. This CDR3 is 17 amino acids long. The V gene lost 3 bases and the J gene lost 3 bases, with 19 bases spanning the gap. The CDR3 coding sequence is TGTGCCAGCAGCCACCCAGCCAGGAGAGGGGGGACAGATACGCAGTATTTT. Its translation: CASSHPARRGGTDTQYF.

This clonotype was recorded many times. The chain employs TRBV20-1 and TRBJ2-1; D is uncertain. Germline V lookup: CDR1 DFQATT, CDR2 SNEGSKA (reference sequence). There are 12 residues in the CDR3. V was cut by 6 bases and J by 5 bases, with 11 bases left in between. The CDR3 sequence is CSARTDNNEQFF. The DNA of the CDR3 is TGCAGTGCCAGGACGGATAACAATGAGCAGTTCTTC.

In this sample, this clonotype turned up many times. This rearrangement joins TRBV7-2 to TRBJ2-1; 9 bases fit TRBD2. Per germline, CDR1 SGHTA and CDR2 FQGNSA. Trimming removed 5 bases from V and 2 bases from J; junction bases left unmatched: 7. The CDR3 sequence is 16 residues long. The CDR3 spells CASSPRAGGAYNEQFF. The CDR3 DNA reads TGTGCCAGCAGCCCCAGAGCGGGGGGAGCCTACAATGAGCAGTTCTTC.

As concerns this clonotype: A single base separates this from a much larger clone, so it may be a read error. The chain combines TRBV11-2 with TRBJ2-7, with D perhaps TRBD1 or TRBD2 (5 bases each). The CDR3 has 15 residues. Germline V gene lookup returns CDR1 SGHAT and CDR2 FQNNGV. Between the trimmed V and J ends, which lost 3 bases and 1 base, there was a span of 13 bases. The chain's CDR3 is CASSFGSGPSYEQYF. In DNA, the CDR3 is TGTGCCAGCAGCTTTGGGTCGGGGCCGTCCTACGAGCAGTACTTC.

This clonotype was observed at least ten times. This chain uses TRBV4-2 with TRBJ2-3; D ambiguous. This CDR3 has 13 residues. CDR1 LGHNA and CDR2 YNFKEQ come from the germline V gene. V lost 3 bases and J lost 2, with 6 bases in between. In DNA, the CDR3 is TGTGCCAGCAGCCACAACCCCACAGATACGCAGTATTTT. It encodes CASSHNPTDTQYF.

The V gene is TRBV18, the J gene TRBJ1-4; a possible D gene is TRBD1 (5 bases). With 3 bases removed from V and 6 bases from J, the gap between germline ends came to 23 bases. Germline CDR1 is KGHSH and CDR2 is LQKENI. This CDR3 has 18 amino acids. As DNA, the CDR3 is TGTGCCAGCTCACCCCGGCGGGGCTACCGGGACTATCATGAAAAACTGTTTTTT. Its translation: CASSPRRGYRDYHEKLFF.

The gene calls are TRBV6-2 or TRBV6-3 and TRBJ1-2, with D uncertain. The CDR3 covers 14 residues. The germline CDR1 and CDR2 sequences are MNHEY and SVGEGT. Trimming shortened V by 3 bases and J by 4 bases, and 12 bases separated the two germline ends. The CDR3 reads CASSYAVFSYGYTF. CDR3 DNA sequence: TGTGCCAGCAGTTATGCGGTCTTCTCCTATGGCTACACCTTC.

There are many counts of this clonotype. This CDR3 is CASSLAPSGANVLTF. In DNA, the CDR3 is TGTGCCAGCAGCTTAGCCCCCTCTGGGGCCAACGTCCTGACTTTC. The rearrangement links TRBV11-1 to TRBJ2-6; unclear D gene. Germline V gives CDR1 SGHAT, CDR2 FQDESV (reference sequence). The CDR3 runs 15 residues. With 0 bases removed from V and 0 bases from J, the gap between germline ends came to 3 bases.